The 3 T cell receptor beta chains listed next were all sequenced from one sample in a study of cytomegalovirus exposure and HLA in healthy donors. Data came from immunoSEQ multiplex PCR; TCRdb stores just in-frame clones and leaves some out. The table records around 160,000 clones, around 90% of them present only once. Sample: PBMCs. All receptors come from a man younger than 35 in good health and CMV-seronegative.

The CDR3 bases are TGTGCCAGCAGCCCTTACCGGGACAGGGGCCACGAGCAGTACGTC. Protein sequence: CASSPYRDRGHEQYV. This chain links TRBV5-6 with TRBJ2-7, with 10 bases fitting TRBD1. Germline V gene data show CDR1 as SGHDT and CDR2 as YYEEEE. CDR3 length: 15 residues. With V trimmed by 4 bases and J by 5 bases, 9 bases remained unmatched.

The V gene is TRBV9, the J gene TRBJ2-7; D perhaps matches TRBD1 (5 bases). Germline V gene lookup returns CDR1 SGDLS and CDR2 YYNGEE. V was shortened by 0 bases and J by 7 bases, with 20 bases between the two germline ends. CDR3 length: 16 amino acids. The CDR3 nucleotides read TGTGCCAGCAGCGTAGCTAGGGGAATATCTCTTCGAGAGCAGTACGTC. Translation gives CASSVARGISLREQYV.

This chain uses TRBV15 with TRBJ1-1; TRBD1 might be the D (5 bases). Trimming cost V 0 bases and J 4 bases, with 12 bases left between them. CDR3 length: 15 residues. Germline V CDR1 and CDR2: LNHNV, YYDKDF (reference sequence). The CDR3 is CATSREGEGSTEAFF. Written as DNA, the CDR3 is TGTGCCACCAGCAGAGAAGGGGAGGGATCCACTGAAGCTTTCTTT.